One and the same sample provided the 22 T cell receptor beta chains below, sequenced in a study of cytomegalovirus exposure and HLA in healthy donors. Amplification used 60 Vbeta primers and 13 Jbeta primers. Method: immunoSEQ multiplex PCR; TCRdb's copy keeps in-frame clones and lacks some. The sample yields about 69,000 clones, roughly 70% seen once. Specimen: PBMCs. These receptors were taken from a woman aged 25 to 39 in good health and CMV-seronegative.

This chain links TRBV4-3 with TRBJ1-3; D is unclear. The CDR3 is 14 amino acids. From germline, CDR1 is LGHNA and CDR2 YSLEER. V was pared by 2 bases and J by 6 bases, with 11 bases between. The CDR3 region has the DNA TGCGCCAGCAGCCAAACCTCAGTCCTAAACACCATATATTTT. This translates into CASSQTSVLNTIYF.

J is TRBJ1-3 and V is TRBV19; D is uncertain. Trimming removed 5 bases at V and 0 bases at J, with 17 bases between. CDR3 length: 17 amino acids. Germline assignment: CDR1 LNHDA and CDR2 SQIVND (reference sequence). The CDR3 protein is CASSPPPGGSSGNTIYF. The CDR3 DNA is TGTGCCAGTAGTCCACCGCCCGGAGGGAGCTCTGGAAACACCATATATTTT.

This chain joins TRBV18 and TRBJ1-5; 7 bases line up with TRBD1. The CDR3 has 15 amino acids. Germline V gene sequence: CDR1 KGHSH, CDR2 LQKENI. Trimming at V came to 3 bases and at J to 7 bases, leaving 9 bases not matched to a gene. In nucleotides, the CDR3 is TGTGCCAGCTCACCGGGGGCAGGGGGATCCCAGCCCCAGCATTTT. It translates to CASSPGAGGSQPQHF.

CDR3: CASSPGTVNQPQHF. CDR3 bases: TGTGCCAGCAGTCCCGGGACAGTCAATCAGCCCCAGCATTTT. V is TRBV27 and J is TRBJ1-5; 7 bases are shared with TRBD1. The CDR3 has 14 residues. V lost 5 bases to trimming and J lost 3 bases; unmatched junction nucleotides: 4. CDR1 and CDR2 (germline): MNHEY, SMNVEV (reference sequence).

This clone was picked up a small number of times. The V and J genes are TRBV29-1 and TRBJ1-4; 9 bases align to TRBD1. Germline CDR1 is SQVTM and CDR2 is ANQGSEA. This CDR3 contains 13 residues. V gave up 7 bases and J gave up 7 bases; unmatched junction bases: 7. The CDR3 reads CSARTGEGEKLFF. Here the CDR3 DNA reads TGCAGCGCTAGGACAGGGGAGGGTGAAAAACTGTTTTTT.

The rearrangement joins TRBV4-1 to TRBJ2-7; 9 nucleotides line up with TRBD1. The germline V gene encodes CDR1 MGHRA and CDR2 YSYEKL. V was clipped by 1 base and J by 3 bases; unmatched bases: 13. This CDR3 is 18 amino acids long. In DNA, the CDR3 is TGCGCCAGCAGCCAAGTGTTACAACCGGGACAGGGACACTACGAGCAGTACTTC. Encoded protein: CASSQVLQPGQGHYEQYF.

The chain carries TRBV27 and TRBJ2-7; no definite D call. This CDR3 has 13 residues. V lost 2 bases, J lost 2 bases, and 7 bases lay in between. In germline, CDR1 is MNHEY, CDR2 SMNVEV (reference sequence). This CDR3 is CASSLLPPYEQYF. CDR3 DNA sequence: TGTGCCAGCAGTTTACTTCCCCCCTACGAGCAGTACTTC.

This clone has a handful of counts. V is TRBV4-1 and J is TRBJ1-5, with 9 positions matching TRBD1. With 4 bases clipped from V and 2 bases from J, the junction kept 6 bases outside the gene matches. Germline V gene sequence: CDR1 MGHRA, CDR2 YSYEKL. CDR3 length equals 16 residues. The CDR3 DNA is TGCGCCAGCAGCCGGACAGGGGCCCGTGGCAATCAGCCCCAGCATTTT. Its translation is CASSRTGARGNQPQHF.

The chain links TRBV10-3 to TRBJ1-1; the D is unclear. CDR3 size: 13 residues. Germline values: CDR1 ENHRY, CDR2 SYGVKD. Between the trimmed V and J ends, which lost 2 bases and 3 bases, there was a span of 7 bases. The CDR3 DNA reads as TGTGCCATCAGTGAGGGGCTTGACACTGAAGCTTTCTTT. It translates to CAISEGLDTEAFF.

CDR3 nucleotides: TGTGCCAGCTCAGACCCCCCCACAGGGGTCTATGGCTACACCTTC. Amino acids: CASSDPPTGVYGYTF. The chain couples TRBV28 to TRBJ1-2; 7 positions agree with TRBD1. The CDR3 consists of 15 residues. V was pared by 8 bases and J by 4 bases, with 13 bases of the junction left unmatched. Per germline, CDR1 MDHEN and CDR2 SYDVKM.

This clone showed up just once. The chain links TRBV7-9 to TRBJ1-2, with D hard to call. The CDR3 sequence is 13 residues long. Germline CDR1 is SEHNR and CDR2 is FQNEAQ (reference sequence). V shed 3 bases and J shed 8 bases, with 13 bases lying between them. In DNA form, the CDR3 reads TGTGCCAGCAGCTTGGAGGGAATAGAGGGCTACACCTTC. Residues: CASSLEGIEGYTF.

The J gene is TRBJ2-7, the V gene TRBV5-5; 7 bases match TRBD1. CDR1 and CDR2 (germline): SGHKS, YYEKEE (reference sequence). The ends lost 4 bases at V and 2 bases at J; junction bases unmatched: 6. CDR3 length: 14 amino acids. The CDR3 sequence is CASSVTGDPYEQYF. The CDR3 DNA reads TGTGCCAGCAGCGTAACAGGGGATCCCTACGAGCAGTACTTC.

The chain has TRBV27 and TRBJ1-1; D remains unclear. Trimming removed 11 bases from V and 0 bases from J, with 13 bases in between. The CDR3 runs to 13 residues. The germline CDR1 and CDR2 sequences are MNHEY and SMNVEV (reference sequence). The CDR3 protein is CAAGVALNTEAFF. As DNA, the CDR3 is TGTGCCGCCGGGGTAGCTCTGAACACTGAAGCTTTCTTT.

The sample holds a few counts of this clone. This sequence joins TRBV18 and TRBJ2-1, with TRBD2 as a possible D gene (5 bases). The germline V gene encodes CDR1 KGHSH and CDR2 LQKENI. CDR3 length: 15 residues. With 2 bases removed from V and 8 bases from J, the gap between germline ends came to 16 bases. The CDR3 nucleotides read TGTGCCAGCTCACCATGGACTGGTTTTAAGGATGAGCAGTTCTTC. Translating gives CASSPWTGFKDEQFF. The whole variable domain, remainder taken from reference TRBV18 and TRBJ2-1, is NAGVMQNPRHLVRRRGQEARLRCSPMKGHSHVYWYRQLPEEGLKFMVYLQKENIIDESGMPKERFSAEFPKEGPSILRIQQVVRGDSAAYFCASSPWTGFKDEQFFGPGTRLTVL.

This chain links TRBV7-3 with TRBJ1-1, with TRBD1 matching over 9 bases. The germline V gene encodes CDR1 SGHTA and CDR2 FQGTGA. With V trimmed by 5 bases and J by 11 bases, 15 bases remained unmatched. The CDR3 totals 15 residues. CDR3 sequence reads: CASSARDRVGRMAFF. CDR3 sequence (DNA): TGTGCCAGCAGCGCTCGGGACAGGGTTGGCCGTATGGCTTTCTTT. Filled out from reference TRBV7-3 and TRBJ1-1, the complete variable domain reads GAGVSQTPSNKVTEKGKYVELRCDPISGHTALYWYRQSLGQGPEFLIYFQGTGAADDSGLPNDRFFAVRPEGSVSTLKIQRTERGDSAVYLCASSARDRVGRMAFFGQGTRLTVV.

This clone was seen a single time. The chain couples TRBV28 to TRBJ1-5; D gene unclear. V lost 8 bases to trimming and J lost 1 base, with 18 bases between them. In germline, CDR1 is MDHEN, CDR2 SYDVKM. This CDR3 has 16 amino acids. The CDR3 region is CASHRAPRGSNQPQHF. As DNA, the CDR3 is TGTGCCAGCCACCGGGCTCCCAGAGGGAGCAATCAGCCCCAGCATTTT.

The chain uses TRBV7-2 and TRBJ2-7; possible D gene TRBD2, 5 bases. The CDR3 spans 14 residues. The germline CDR1 and CDR2 sequences are SGHTA and FQGNSA. Trimming shortened V by 1 base and J by 6 bases, and 13 bases separated the two germline ends. The CDR3 bases are TGTGCCAGCAGCTTAGTTACGGGATTAAGCGAGCAGTACTTC. Protein sequence: CASSLVTGLSEQYF.

The chain couples TRBV28 to TRBJ2-7, with 9 positions matching TRBD1. The junction had 12 bases not matched to a gene; V was cut back by 2 bases and J by 4 bases. The CDR3 totals 17 residues. The germline V gene has CDR1 MDHEN and CDR2 SYDVKM. The CDR3 DNA sequence: TGTGCCAGCAGTTTACAAGGTCCGGGACAGGGTAGTTACGAGCAGTACTTC. This encodes CASSLQGPGQGSYEQYF.

This clone was found a few times. V usage is TRBV18 and J usage is TRBJ2-7; TRBD1 agrees at 7 bases. V lost 1 base to trimming and J lost 6 bases; unmatched junction nucleotides: 3. Germline lookup yields CDR1 KGHSH and CDR2 LQKENI. The CDR3 covers 13 residues. CDR3 DNA sequence: TGTGCCAGCTCACCACTTCCAGGGGGCGAGCAGTACTTC. It specifies CASSPLPGGEQYF.

This clone has more than one count but fewer than ten. The chain carries TRBV6-6 and TRBJ1-6, with no clear D. V was clipped by 6 bases and J by 0 bases, with 12 bases between them. The CDR3 spans 16 residues. CDR1 is MNHNY, CDR2 SVGAGI, per germline (reference sequence). The CDR3 region has the DNA TGTGCCAGCAGGGAGGGTCAGAGCTCCTATAATTCACCCCTCCACTTT. Translation gives CASREGQSSYNSPLHF.

The chain combines TRBV5-6 with TRBJ1-5, with 8 bases fitting TRBD1. Germline V lookup: CDR1 SGHDT, CDR2 YYEEEE. The CDR3 contains 16 residues. With 2 bases clipped from V and 4 bases from J, the junction kept 8 bases outside the gene matches. DNA of the CDR3: TGTGCCAGCAGCTTTCAACAGGGGGTTTTAAATCAGCCCCAGCATTTT. It specifies CASSFQQGVLNQPQHF.

The gene calls are TRBV5-6 and TRBJ1-5; no reliable D call. This CDR3 has 15 residues. V lost 0 bases, J lost 5 bases, and 12 bases lay in between. Germline V gene lookup returns CDR1 SGHDT and CDR2 YYEEEE. CDR3 nucleotides: TGTGCCAGCAGCTTGGGAGGTCTCCCCTATCAGCCCCAGCATTTT. This gives the protein CASSLGGLPYQPQHF.